This T cell receptor (beta chain) was found in a study of T cell responses to AZD1222 COVID-19 vaccine. Study results and caveats: Scientists sampled the repertoires only once the peak T cell response had passed.

A note on this clone: Its antigen remains unidentified.

The V gene's germline CDR1 is MNHEY and CDR2 SVGEGT. This CDR3 spans 20 amino acids. V lost 4 bases and J 4 bases, leaving 31 bases between the germline ends. Libraries were prepared by immunoSEQ multiplex PCR; TCRdb keeps only in-frame clonotypes and omits some of them. The sample lists roughly 65,000 clones, over 60% occurring once. The chain recombines TRBV6-2 or TRBV6-3 with TRBJ1-2; tentative D call: TRBD1 (6 bases). Sequenced here: peripheral blood, sampled on day 0 of AZD1222 vaccination. The TCR sequence derives from an adult in good health. The DNA for the CDR3 is TGTGCCAGCAGTTTCCTCCGGGACAACAAAAGGGCTATGTTGCGCTATGGCTACACCTTC. Amino acid sequence: CASSFLRDNKRAMLRYGYTF.